The 20 T cell receptor beta chains in this list originate from one sample, sequenced in a study of graft-versus-host responses after intestinal transplantation. For these TCRs, the target antigens are not known. Measured with immunoSEQ multiplex PCR; TCRdb has only the in-frame clones, and not every one. Of approximately 71,000 clones in the sample, roughly nine tenths were seen once. This specimen consisted of unstimulated CD8+ T cells sorted from spleen or lymph node cells, obtained before intestinal transplant. The receptors shown here come from a human donor who received an intestinal transplant.

CDR3 residues: CASSSDFAAELRNYGYTF. The CDR3 DNA reads TGTGCCAGCAGTTCCGATTTCGCAGCTGAACTACGAAACTATGGCTACACCTTC. The rearrangement uses TRBV28 and TRBJ1-2; the D is unclear. Deletions cut 4 bases from V and 2 bases from J, with 23 bases between. Per germline, CDR1 MDHEN and CDR2 SYDVKM. This CDR3 spans 18 amino acids.

V gene TRBV28 combines with J gene TRBJ2-1; 10 bases are shared with TRBD2. This CDR3 is 15 amino acids long. After removal of 7 bases from V and 8 bases from J, the junction contained 11 bases not matched to a gene. Germline CDR1 and CDR2: MDHEN and SYDVKM. The CDR3 nucleotides read TGTGCCAGCACCACACAGCGGGAGGGGGGGGATGAGCAGTTCTTC. Translating it yields CASTTQREGGDEQFF.

V is TRBV6-5 and J is TRBJ2-3; TRBD2 aligns across 10 bases. The V and J ends lost 5 bases and 2 bases, in that order; junction bases with no gene match: 4. CDR3 length: 15 residues. Germline assignment: CDR1 MNHEY and CDR2 SVGAGI. The CDR3 DNA reads TGTGCCAGCAGTCCTACTAGCGGGGCCACAGATACGCAGTATTTT. Amino acids: CASSPTSGATDTQYF.

The rearrangement uses TRBV28 and TRBJ2-7, with D tentatively TRBD2 (5 bases). Trimming shortened V by 2 bases and J by 6 bases, and 17 bases separated the two germline ends. The length of the CDR3 is 15 residues. Germline CDR1 MDHEN, CDR2 SYDVKM. In DNA, the CDR3 is TGTGCCAGCAGTTTAGGTGACGGGGTCTCCGGCGAGCAGTACTTC. It encodes CASSLGDGVSGEQYF. Full variable domain (remainder filled in from reference TRBV28 and TRBJ2-7): DVKVTQSSRYLVKRTGEKVFLECVQDMDHENMFWYRQDPGLGLRLIYFSYDVKMKEKGDIPEGYSVSREKKERFSLILESASTNQTSMYLCASSLGDGVSGEQYFGPGTRLTVT.

V is TRBV5-4 and J is TRBJ2-1; 8 positions agree with TRBD1. This CDR3 is 15 amino acids long. Germline lookup yields CDR1 SGHNT and CDR2 YYREEE (reference sequence). J lost 5 bases, V lost 5 bases, and 9 bases had no gene match. CDR3 protein: CASSSGGEGHNEQFF. As DNA, the CDR3 is TGTGCCAGCAGTTCAGGGGGCGAGGGGCACAATGAGCAGTTCTTC.

The rearrangement joins TRBV5-5 to TRBJ1-2, with a weak D call TRBD1 (5 bases). Germline assignment: CDR1 SGHKS and CDR2 YYEKEE (reference sequence). This CDR3 spans 15 amino acids. Trimming cost V 6 bases and J 4 bases, with 19 bases left between them. DNA of the CDR3: TGTGCCAGCACCCCTTGGGGGGGATTGGGCTATGGCTACACCTTC. Its translation: CASTPWGGLGYGYTF.

This chain links TRBV18 with TRBJ1-5; D is possibly TRBD1 (6 bases). Germline V lookup: CDR1 KGHSH, CDR2 LQKENI. This CDR3 is 17 amino acids long. Trimming left V 0 bases short and J 0 bases short, with 12 bases between. This chain's CDR3 is CASSPPWTVYSNQPQHF. The DNA for the CDR3 is TGTGCCAGCTCACCACCATGGACAGTATATAGCAATCAGCCCCAGCATTTT.

The V and J genes are TRBV5-1 and TRBJ2-3, with 8 positions matching TRBD1. The germline V gene encodes CDR1 SGHRS and CDR2 YFSETQ. The CDR3 is 15 amino acids. V lost 4 bases to trimming and J lost 5 bases; unmatched junction nucleotides: 9. The CDR3 loop reads CASSVGTGPLDTQYF. Written as DNA, the CDR3 is TGCGCCAGCAGCGTGGGGACAGGTCCCTTAGATACGCAGTATTTT.

This clone was detected only once. J is TRBJ2-3 and V is TRBV28; TRBD2 matches 8 bases. Germline V lookup: CDR1 MDHEN, CDR2 SYDVKM. J gave up 2 bases and V 2 bases, and 3 bases lay outside the gene matches. CDR3 length: 15 residues. The DNA of the CDR3 is TGTGCCAGCAGTTTAGGAGCGGGGGACACAGATACGCAGTATTTT. The encoded protein is CASSLGAGDTDTQYF. The variable domain in full, completed from reference TRBV28 and TRBJ2-3, reads DVKVTQSSRYLVKRTGEKVFLECVQDMDHENMFWYRQDPGLGLRLIYFSYDVKMKEKGDIPEGYSVSREKKERFSLILESASTNQTSMYLCASSLGAGDTDTQYFGPGTRLTVL.

The chain combines TRBV9 with TRBJ2-3; D is possibly TRBD1 (6 bases). The CDR3 is 16 residues long. Per germline, CDR1 SGDLS and CDR2 YYNGEE. V gave up 0 bases and J gave up 3 bases, with 14 bases separating them. Here the CDR3 reads CASSVGPDSLTDTQYF. The CDR3 bases are TGTGCCAGCAGCGTAGGCCCGGACAGCTTGACAGATACGCAGTATTTT.

The chain joins TRBV27 to TRBJ2-7; TRBD2 agrees at 9 bases. There are 17 residues in the CDR3. J lost 0 bases, V lost 2 bases, and 8 bases had no gene match. Germline V CDR1 and CDR2: MNHEY, SMNVEV (reference sequence). CDR3 residues: CASSLIGASGVSYEQYF. CDR3 DNA: TGTGCCAGCAGTTTAATCGGGGCTAGCGGGGTCTCCTACGAGCAGTACTTC.

The chain links TRBV7-3 to TRBJ2-7; 7 bases match TRBD1. Per the germline V gene, CDR1 is SGHTA and CDR2 is FQGTGA. CDR3 length equals 17 residues. V lost 3 bases and J lost 2; bases outside the gene matches: 13. The CDR3 coding sequence is TGTGCCAGCAGCTTCTTCCCCGGGACAGTCATCGCCTACGAGCAGTACTTC. It translates to CASSFFPGTVIAYEQYF.

The rearrangement uses TRBV27 and TRBJ2-3; 11 positions agree with TRBD2. Losses at the gene ends were 7 bases for V and 6 bases for J; bases not matched to a gene: 15. Germline assignment: CDR1 MNHEY and CDR2 SMNVEV (reference sequence). CDR3 length equals 17 residues. CDR3 protein: CASNSKASGRLLDTQYF. The CDR3 DNA reads as TGTGCCAGCAATTCAAAGGCTAGCGGGAGGCTTCTGGATACGCAGTATTTT.

The chain carries TRBV6-5 and TRBJ2-3, with 11 bases fitting TRBD2. Germline V gene data show CDR1 as MNHEY and CDR2 as SVGAGI. V lost 5 bases, J lost 4 bases, and 5 bases stayed unmatched. The CDR3 is made up of 15 amino acids. CDR3 region: CASSRLAGWADTQYF. CDR3 nucleotide sequence: TGTGCCAGCAGTCGACTAGCGGGATGGGCAGATACGCAGTATTTT.

This chain uses TRBV9 with TRBJ1-2; D not resolved. CDR3 size: 15 residues. In germline, CDR1 is SGDLS, CDR2 YYNGEE. V was trimmed by 0 bases and J by 3 bases, leaving 12 bases between them. The CDR3 spells CASSVAARLDYGYTF. CDR3 coding DNA: TGTGCCAGCAGCGTAGCAGCACGACTGGACTATGGCTACACCTTC.

The chain couples TRBV6-6 to TRBJ1-4, with 7 bases matching TRBD1. The CDR3 consists of 15 residues. The J segment lost 8 bases and the V segment lost 6 bases, leaving 12 bases of the junction unmatched. Germline V gene sequence: CDR1 MNHNY, CDR2 SVGAGI (reference sequence). The CDR3 sequence is CASRTTGVWREKLFF. In DNA form, the CDR3 reads TGTGCCAGCAGGACAACAGGGGTGTGGAGAGAAAAACTGTTTTTT.

The gene calls are TRBV28 and TRBJ2-3, with 16 bases matching TRBD2. CDR1 and CDR2 from the germline V gene are MDHEN and SYDVKM. CDR3 length: 17 residues. The V and J ends lost 5 bases and 5 bases, in that order; junction bases with no gene match: 7. CDR3 DNA sequence: TGTGCCAGCAGTGGGACTAGCGGGGGGGCCTTCGAAGATACGCAGTATTTT. Amino acid sequence: CASSGTSGGAFEDTQYF.

This clone was counted a few times. The V call is TRBV5-4, the J call TRBJ2-7, with 9 bases matching TRBD2. The CDR3 runs 15 residues. Germline V gives CDR1 SGHNT, CDR2 YYREEE (reference sequence). J lost 0 bases, V lost 0 bases, and 1 base had no gene match. The CDR3: CASSLVSGGSYEQYF. The CDR3 nucleotides read TGTGCCAGCAGCTTGGTTAGCGGGGGCTCCTACGAGCAGTACTTC.

The chain employs TRBV2 and TRBJ2-7, with 9 nucleotides matching TRBD1. In germline, CDR1 is SNHLY, CDR2 FYNNEI. This CDR3 is built from 19 residues. V was pared by 6 bases and J by 0 bases, with 18 bases of the junction left unmatched. CDR3 DNA: TGTGCCAGCAGCGCCCCACCAATGGTGGGACAGGGCATCTCCTACGAGCAGTACTTC. Encoded protein: CASSAPPMVGQGISYEQYF. The whole variable domain, remainder taken from reference TRBV2 and TRBJ2-7, is EPEVTQTPSHQVTQMGQEVILRCVPISNHLYFYWYRQILGQKVEFLVSFYNNEISEKSEIFDDQFSVERPDGSNFTLKIRSTKLEDSAMYFCASSAPPMVGQGISYEQYFGPGTRLTVT.

The CDR3 loop reads CASSPPLEVTDTQYF. CDR3 bases: TGCGCCAGCAGCCCGCCCCTGGAGGTGACAGATACGCAGTATTTT. The V and J genes are TRBV5-1 and TRBJ2-3, with a weak D call TRBD2 (5 bases). Germline values: CDR1 SGHRS, CDR2 YFSETQ. The CDR3 covers 15 residues. V lost 4 bases and J lost 3, with 15 bases in between.